Shown below are 14 T cell receptor beta chains from a single sample sequenced in a study of vaccination and CD4 T cells after COVID-19. Their antigens remain unidentified. Regarding treatment: roughly ten-day PBMC culture with coronavirus spike peptide pools or control peptides (ViraFEST assay). The Oncomine TCR Beta short-read assay sequenced DNA from cultured CD4+ T cells. MiXCR, run by TCRdb on the PCR reads, gives a single entry per CDR3 protein. The repertoire has 15,000 to 20,000 distinct CDR3 sequences, roughly half of them found once; the top ten carry approximately 32%. The sequences come from cultured CD4+ T cells from blood, collected after SARS-CoV-2 vaccination. Every receptor here comes from a human donor with COVID-19.

This chain joins TRBV20-1 and TRBJ2-7; 11 bases match TRBD2. V was clipped by 5 bases and J by 6 bases; unmatched bases: 15. This CDR3 region has 16 residues. Germline V lookup: CDR1 DFQATT, CDR2 SNEGSKA (reference sequence). CDR3 region: CSAFPPGTSGFSEQYF. In nucleotides, the CDR3 is TGCAGTGCTTTTCCCCCCGGGACTAGCGGATTCTCCGAGCAGTACTTC.

This sequence joins TRBV21-1 and TRBJ2-7; the table gives TRBD2 as D, unverified against the DNA. TRBV21-1 is recorded as a pseudogene. The CDR3 is 20 amino acids. The CDR3 reads CASSKDRNYHQRGVSYEQCF. The DNA of the CDR3 is TGTGCCAGCAGCAAAGACAGAAACTACCACCAGCGGGGGGTTTCCTACGAGCAGTGCTTC.

Only a few counts were recorded for this clonotype. The V gene is TRBV30, the J gene TRBJ1-1; possible D gene TRBD1, 6 bases. CDR3 length: 11 residues. The germline V and J ends were trimmed by 2 bases and 10 bases, with 11 bases remaining between them. Germline V CDR1 and CDR2: GTSNPN, SVGIG (reference sequence). CDR3 coding DNA: TGTGCCTGGAGTCGCTCGGGGGCAGCTTTCTTT. This translates into CAWSRSGAAFF.

This chain connects TRBV25-1 to TRBJ1-1; 8 bases line up with TRBD1. V shed 6 bases, J shed 1 base, and the junction held 10 bases outside the gene matches. The CDR3 totals 16 residues. Germline lookup yields CDR1 MGHDK and CDR2 SYGVNS. CDR3 sequence reads: CASRLTGAGGNTEAFF. CDR3 sequence (DNA): TGTGCCAGCAGGCTGACAGGGGCAGGTGGGAACACTGAAGCTTTCTTT.

The V call is TRBV30, the J call TRBJ2-2, with 7 bases fitting TRBD1. The CDR3 runs to 15 residues. V was clipped by 6 bases and J by 1 base; unmatched bases: 8. Germline V gene sequence: CDR1 GTSNPN, CDR2 SVGIG (reference sequence). In nucleotides, the CDR3 is TGTGCCTGTAACAAGGACAGGAAGAACACCGGGGAGCTGTTTTTT. This sequence encodes CACNKDRKNTGELFF.

This clonotype occurred a few times. CDR3 sequence (DNA): TGTGCCAGCATATGGGAGTACACTGAAGCTTTCTTT. It specifies CASIWEYTEAFF. The rearrangement joins TRBV6-1 to TRBJ1-1; D is undetermined. The CDR3 covers 12 residues. Germline CDR1 and CDR2: MNHNS and SASEGT. The V end lost 7 bases, the J end lost 3 bases, and 9 bases lay between the germline ends.

The rearrangement uses TRBV9 and TRBJ1-5; D is possibly TRBD1 (5 bases). The germline V and J ends were trimmed by 0 bases and 0 bases, with 7 bases remaining between them. CDR3 length: 15 residues. Germline assignment: CDR1 SGDLS and CDR2 YYNGEE. The CDR3 spells CASSVEGISNQPQHF. CDR3 in DNA: TGTGCCAGCAGCGTAGAGGGGATTAGCAATCAGCCCCAGCATTTT.

This clonotype turned up a few times. The chain has TRBV7-2 and TRBJ1-5; 7 bases match TRBD1. V was pared by 2 bases and J by 7 bases, with 11 bases of the junction left unmatched. There are 16 residues in the CDR3. Germline V gene sequence: CDR1 SGHTA, CDR2 FQGNSA. In DNA, the CDR3 is TGTGCCAGCAGCTTAAGGCAGGGGGATCTTGGACAGCCCCAGCATTTT. It yields the protein CASSLRQGDLGQPQHF.

This clonotype has only a few counts. The chain has TRBV6-5 and TRBJ1-2; D gene uncertain. CDR1 and CDR2 from the germline V gene are MNHEY and SVGAGI. CDR3 length equals 13 residues. Trimming removed 4 bases from V and 5 bases from J, with 11 bases in between. The CDR3 nucleotides read TGTGCCAGCAGTTGGTCGTTAGGGTATGGCTACACCTTC. Translated: CASSWSLGYGYTF.

This chain uses TRBV6-5 with TRBJ2-2, with D maybe TRBD2 (7 bases). Between the trimmed V and J ends, which lost 6 bases and 3 bases, there was a span of 23 bases. The germline gives CDR1 MNHEY, CDR2 SVGAGI. The CDR3 has 18 amino acids. In nucleotides, the CDR3 is TGTGCCAGCAGATACCCCAAGGGGCGGGGGCCCCACACCGGGGAGCTGTTTTTT. Protein product: CASRYPKGRGPHTGELFF.

This chain connects TRBV5-1 to TRBJ1-5; TRBD1 matches at 9 bases. Trimming cost V 0 bases and J 10 bases; bases outside gene matches: 5. This CDR3 comprises 14 residues. The germline gives CDR1 SGHRS, CDR2 YFSETQ. The CDR3 DNA is TGCGCCAGCAGCTTGGGGGGACAGGGAGAACCCCAGCATTTT. This translates into CASSLGGQGEPQHF.

V usage is TRBV12-5 and J usage is TRBJ1-6; D gene unclear. Trimming stripped 6 bases from V and 9 bases from J, with 15 bases between. The germline gives CDR1 LGHNT, CDR2 FRNRAP. The CDR3 is 14 amino acids. This CDR3 reads CASGSGLRFSPLHF. The CDR3 coding sequence is TGTGCTAGTGGATCCGGGTTAAGGTTTTCACCCCTCCACTTT.

This clonotype was seen more than once but under ten times. V and J are TRBV7-2 and TRBJ1-2; perhaps TRBD1 as D (5 bases). Germline-derived CDR1 and CDR2 are SGHTA and FQGNSA. This CDR3 comprises 18 residues. Trimming removed 5 bases from V and 10 bases from J, with 32 bases in between. The CDR3 sequence: CASSPRATLGHSGTIYTF. In nucleotides, the CDR3 is TGTGCCAGCAGCCCTCGGGCGACATTAGGGCATTCGGGGACGATCTACACCTTC.

This clonotype was seen only once. The gene calls are TRBV7-6 and TRBJ2-5; TRBD2 aligns across 8 bases. V gave up 2 bases and J gave up 5 bases; unmatched junction bases: 7. The CDR3 runs 15 residues. The germline V gene encodes CDR1 SGHVS and CDR2 FNYEAQ. CDR3 protein: CASSLRGGAGETQYF. In nucleotides, the CDR3 is TGTGCCAGCAGCTTACGGGGGGGCGCGGGGGAGACCCAGTACTTC.